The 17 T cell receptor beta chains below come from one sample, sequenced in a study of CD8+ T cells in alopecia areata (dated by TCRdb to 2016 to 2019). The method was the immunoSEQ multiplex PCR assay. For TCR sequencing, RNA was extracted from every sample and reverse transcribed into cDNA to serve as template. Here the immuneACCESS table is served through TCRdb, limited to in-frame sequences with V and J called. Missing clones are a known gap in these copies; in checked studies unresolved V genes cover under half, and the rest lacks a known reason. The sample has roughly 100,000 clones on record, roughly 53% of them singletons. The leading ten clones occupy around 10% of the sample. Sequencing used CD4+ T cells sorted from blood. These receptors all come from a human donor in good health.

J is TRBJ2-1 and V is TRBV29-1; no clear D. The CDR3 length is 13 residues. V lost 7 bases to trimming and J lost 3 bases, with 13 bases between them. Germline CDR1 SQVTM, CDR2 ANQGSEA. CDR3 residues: CSAARVVYNEQFF. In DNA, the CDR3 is TGCAGCGCTGCTCGGGTTGTCTACAATGAGCAGTTCTTC.

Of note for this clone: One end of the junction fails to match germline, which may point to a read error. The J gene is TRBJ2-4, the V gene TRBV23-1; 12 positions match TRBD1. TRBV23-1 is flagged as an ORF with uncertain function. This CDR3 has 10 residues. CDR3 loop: CASNPGQGAF. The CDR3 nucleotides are TGCGCCAGCAATCCGGGACAGGGGGCGTTC.

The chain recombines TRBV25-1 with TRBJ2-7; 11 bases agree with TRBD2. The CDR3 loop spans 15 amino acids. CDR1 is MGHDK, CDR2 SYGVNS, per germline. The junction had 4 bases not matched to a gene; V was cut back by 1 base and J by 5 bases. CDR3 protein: CASSESPTSGDEQYF. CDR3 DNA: TGTGCCAGCAGTGAATCTCCGACTAGCGGGGACGAGCAGTACTTC.

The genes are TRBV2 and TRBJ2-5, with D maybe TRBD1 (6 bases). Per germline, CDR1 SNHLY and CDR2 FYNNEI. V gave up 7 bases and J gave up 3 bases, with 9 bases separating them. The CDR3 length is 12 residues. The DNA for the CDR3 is TGTGCCAGCAATCCAGGGGAAGAGACCCAGTACTTC. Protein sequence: CASNPGEETQYF.

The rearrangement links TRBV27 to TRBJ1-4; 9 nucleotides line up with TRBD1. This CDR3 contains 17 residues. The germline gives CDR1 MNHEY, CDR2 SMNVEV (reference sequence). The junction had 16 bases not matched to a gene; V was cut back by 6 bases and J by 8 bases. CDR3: CASSTRGTGKSGEKLFF. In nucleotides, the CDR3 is TGTGCCAGCAGCACCCGTGGGACAGGGAAATCTGGCGAAAAACTGTTTTTT. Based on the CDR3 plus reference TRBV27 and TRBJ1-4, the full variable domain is EAQVTQNPRYLITVTGKKLTVTCSQNMNHEYMSWYRQDPGLGLRQIYYSMNVEVTDKGDVPEGYKVSRKEKRNFPLILESPSPNQTSLYFCASSTRGTGKSGEKLFFGSGTQLSVL.

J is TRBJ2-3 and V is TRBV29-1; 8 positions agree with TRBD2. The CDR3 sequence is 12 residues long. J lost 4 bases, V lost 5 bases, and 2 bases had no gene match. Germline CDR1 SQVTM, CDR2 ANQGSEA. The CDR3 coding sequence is TGCAGCGTTCGGGGGGGCTCAGATACGCAGTATTTT. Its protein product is CSVRGGSDTQYF.

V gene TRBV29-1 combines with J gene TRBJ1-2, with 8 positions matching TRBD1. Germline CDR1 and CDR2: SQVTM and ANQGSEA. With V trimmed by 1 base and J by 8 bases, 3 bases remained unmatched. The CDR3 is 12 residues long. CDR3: CSVEASGGGYTF. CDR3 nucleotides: TGCAGCGTTGAAGCGTCAGGGGGCGGCTACACCTTC.

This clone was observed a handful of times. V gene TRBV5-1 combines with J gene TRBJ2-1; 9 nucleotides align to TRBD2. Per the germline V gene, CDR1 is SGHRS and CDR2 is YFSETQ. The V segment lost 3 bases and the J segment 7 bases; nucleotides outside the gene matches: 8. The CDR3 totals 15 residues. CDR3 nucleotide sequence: TGCGCCAGCAGCTACGGCGGGGGGGCCGGGAATGAGCAGTTCTTC. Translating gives CASSYGGGAGNEQFF. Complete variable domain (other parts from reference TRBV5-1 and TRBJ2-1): KAGVTQTPRYLIKTRGQQVTLSCSPISGHRSVSWYQQTPGQGLQFLFEYFSETQRNKGNFPGRFSGRQFSNSRSEMNVSTLELGDSALYLCASSYGGGAGNEQFFGPGTRLTVL.

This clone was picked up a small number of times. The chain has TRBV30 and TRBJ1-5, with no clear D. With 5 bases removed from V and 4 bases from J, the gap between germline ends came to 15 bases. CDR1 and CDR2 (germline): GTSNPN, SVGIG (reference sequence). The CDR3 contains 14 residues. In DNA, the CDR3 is TGTGCCTGGGCGTCTAAGGACCGAAATCAGCCCCAGCATTTT. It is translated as CAWASKDRNQPQHF.

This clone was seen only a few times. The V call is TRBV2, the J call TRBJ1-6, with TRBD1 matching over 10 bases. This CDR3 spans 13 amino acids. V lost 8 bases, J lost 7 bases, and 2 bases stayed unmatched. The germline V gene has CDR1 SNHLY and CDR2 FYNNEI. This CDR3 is CASGTGVNSPLHF. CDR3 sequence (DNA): TGTGCCAGCGGGACAGGGGTGAATTCACCCCTCCACTTT.

This CDR3 reads CASICTGELFF. The CDR3, as DNA: TGCGCCAGCATTTGCACCGGGGAGCTGTTTTTT. The rearrangement links TRBV23-1 to TRBJ2-2; D unclear. TRBV23-1 is classed as an ORF, of uncertain function. V lost 7 bases to trimming and J lost 4 bases, with 4 bases between them. The CDR3 spans 11 residues.

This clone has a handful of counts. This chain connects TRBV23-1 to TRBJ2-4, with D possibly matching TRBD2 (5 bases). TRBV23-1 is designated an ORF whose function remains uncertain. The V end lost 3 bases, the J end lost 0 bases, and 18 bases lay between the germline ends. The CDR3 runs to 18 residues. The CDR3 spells CASSQKVEGLEAKNIQYF. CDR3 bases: TGCGCCAGCAGTCAGAAGGTCGAGGGCTTGGAAGCCAAAAACATTCAGTACTTC.

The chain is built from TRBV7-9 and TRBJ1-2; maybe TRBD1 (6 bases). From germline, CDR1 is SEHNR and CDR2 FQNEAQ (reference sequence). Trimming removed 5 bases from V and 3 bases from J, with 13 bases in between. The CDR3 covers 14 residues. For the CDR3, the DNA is TGTGCCAGCAGCCCCCGGGGGGGCGACTATGGCTACACCTTC. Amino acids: CASSPRGGDYGYTF.

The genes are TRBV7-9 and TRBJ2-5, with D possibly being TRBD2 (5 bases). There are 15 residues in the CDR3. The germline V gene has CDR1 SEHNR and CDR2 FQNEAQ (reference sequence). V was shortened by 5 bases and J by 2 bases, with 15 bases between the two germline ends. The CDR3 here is CASSPNRGTQETQYF. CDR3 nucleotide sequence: TGTGCCAGCAGCCCCAACCGGGGTACTCAAGAGACCCAGTACTTC.

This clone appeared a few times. The CDR3 region is CAWSTTGGAWEGYTF. The CDR3 DNA reads TGTGCCTGGAGTACCACAGGGGGCGCTTGGGAAGGCTACACCTTC. The J gene is TRBJ1-2, the V gene TRBV30, with 9 bases matching TRBD1. The V gene's germline CDR1 is GTSNPN and CDR2 SVGIG (reference sequence). CDR3 length equals 15 residues. Losses at the gene ends were 2 bases for V and 8 bases for J; bases not matched to a gene: 12.

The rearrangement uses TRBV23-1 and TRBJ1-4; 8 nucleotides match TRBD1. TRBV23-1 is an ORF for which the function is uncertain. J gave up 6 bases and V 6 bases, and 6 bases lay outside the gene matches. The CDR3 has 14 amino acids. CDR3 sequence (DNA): TGCGCCAGCAGATTGGGACAGGCCGATGAAAAACTGTTTTTT. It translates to CASRLGQADEKLFF.

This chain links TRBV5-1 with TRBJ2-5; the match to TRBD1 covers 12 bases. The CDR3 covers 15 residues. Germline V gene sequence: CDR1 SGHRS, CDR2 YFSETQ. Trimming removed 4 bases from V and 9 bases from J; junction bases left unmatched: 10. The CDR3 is CASSPPGQGASSQYF. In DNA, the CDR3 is TGCGCCAGCAGCCCTCCGGGACAGGGGGCGTCTTCCCAGTACTTC.